The 2 T cell receptor beta chains below come from one sample, sequenced in a study of blood T cell repertoires in COVID-19 (dated by TCRdb to 2019 to 2021). To prepare the library, the immunoSEQ multiplex PCR assay was applied. Here the immuneACCESS table is served through TCRdb, limited to in-frame sequences with V and J called. Missing clones are a known gap in these copies; in checked studies unresolved V genes cover under half, and the rest lacks a known reason. The sample table lists fewer than 350,000 clones, 70% to 90% of them with a count of one. The ten most abundant clones make up roughly 2.3% of the sample. Sequenced input: PBMCs or T cells enriched from blood (not recorded which). The receptors derive from a young man who had recovered from COVID-19.

The rearrangement joins TRBV30 to TRBJ1-4, with a possible D match to TRBD1 (5 bases). The CDR3 has 18 amino acids. Trimming stripped 1 base from V and 5 bases from J, with 23 bases between. Germline V gives CDR1 GTSNPN, CDR2 SVGIG (reference sequence). This CDR3 reads CAWSESVGARPINEKLFF. The DNA for the CDR3 is TGTGCCTGGAGTGAATCGGTAGGGGCGCGACCTATCAATGAAAAACTGTTTTTT.

For this clone: The same CDR3 can be traced to other DNA sequences in this sample. The rearrangement links TRBV10-3 to TRBJ2-7, with D hard to call. The CDR3 covers 11 residues. The V gene lost 4 bases and the J gene lost 6 bases, with 7 bases spanning the gap. In germline, CDR1 is ENHRY, CDR2 SYGVKD. CDR3 protein: CAISGSGEQYF. The CDR3 nucleotides read TGTGCCATCAGTGGATCGGGCGAGCAGTACTTC.